The TCR beta chain described here comes from a study of cytomegalovirus exposure and HLA in healthy donors. Study-level points and caveats: In a later analysis, DRB1 alleles had the most associated TCRs; HLA-C alleles the fewest.

The PCR contained 60 Vbeta and 13 Jbeta primers. Clones were sequenced by immunoSEQ multiplex PCR, and TCRdb holds only the in-frame ones, with some missing. Here the sample spans 100,000 to 150,000 clones, 60% to 80% being singletons. Of note for this clone: Its cognate antigen is unknown.

The CDR3 length is 15 residues. The V gene lost 1 base and the J gene lost 0 bases, with 9 bases spanning the gap. CDR1 is MDHEN, CDR2 SYDVKM, per germline. The chain uses TRBV28 and TRBJ1-1; D is undetermined. The source is a man under 40 in good health and CMV-seronegative. Sequencing input: PBMCs. DNA for the CDR3: TGTGCCAGCAGTTTATACGCAGACATGAACACTGAAGCTTTCTTT. The encoded protein is CASSLYADMNTEAFF. The full variable domain, in which reference TRBV28 and TRBJ1-1 provide the parts outside the CDR3, is DVKVTQSSRYLVKRTGEKVFLECVQDMDHENMFWYRQDPGLGLRLIYFSYDVKMKEKGDIPEGYSVSREKKERFSLILESASTNQTSMYLCASSLYADMNTEAFFGQGTRLTVV.